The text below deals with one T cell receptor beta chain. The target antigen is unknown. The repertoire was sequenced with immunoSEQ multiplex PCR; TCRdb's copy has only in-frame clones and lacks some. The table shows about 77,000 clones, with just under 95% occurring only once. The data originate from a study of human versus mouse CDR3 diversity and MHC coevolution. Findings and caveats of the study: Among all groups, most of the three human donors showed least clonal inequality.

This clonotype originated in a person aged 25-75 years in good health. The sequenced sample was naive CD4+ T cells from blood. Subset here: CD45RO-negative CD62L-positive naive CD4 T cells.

CDR3: CAWSPPRGHEAFF. The DNA of the CDR3 is TGTGCCTGGAGCCCCCCGCGGGGTCATGAAGCTTTCTTT. This chain uses TRBV30 with TRBJ1-1; D remains unclear. The length of the CDR3 is 13 residues. Trimming cost V 3 bases and J 7 bases, with 15 bases left between them. The germline CDR1 and CDR2 sequences are GTSNPN and SVGIG (reference sequence).